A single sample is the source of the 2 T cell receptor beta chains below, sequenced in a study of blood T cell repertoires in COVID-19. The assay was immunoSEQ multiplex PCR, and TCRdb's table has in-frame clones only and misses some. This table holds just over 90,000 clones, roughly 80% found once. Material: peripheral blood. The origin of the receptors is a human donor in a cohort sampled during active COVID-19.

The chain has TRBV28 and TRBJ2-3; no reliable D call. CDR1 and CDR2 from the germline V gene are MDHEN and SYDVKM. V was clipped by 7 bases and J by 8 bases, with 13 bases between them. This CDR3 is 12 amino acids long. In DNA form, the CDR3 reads TGTGCCAGCACCCTAGGCCCCGGTACGCAGTATTTT. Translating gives CASTLGPGTQYF.

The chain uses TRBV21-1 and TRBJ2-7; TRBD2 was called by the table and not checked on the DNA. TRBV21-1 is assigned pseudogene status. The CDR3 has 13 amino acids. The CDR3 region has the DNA TGTGCCAGCAGCCCAGCGGGGACCTACGAGCAGTACTTC. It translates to CASSPAGTYEQYF.